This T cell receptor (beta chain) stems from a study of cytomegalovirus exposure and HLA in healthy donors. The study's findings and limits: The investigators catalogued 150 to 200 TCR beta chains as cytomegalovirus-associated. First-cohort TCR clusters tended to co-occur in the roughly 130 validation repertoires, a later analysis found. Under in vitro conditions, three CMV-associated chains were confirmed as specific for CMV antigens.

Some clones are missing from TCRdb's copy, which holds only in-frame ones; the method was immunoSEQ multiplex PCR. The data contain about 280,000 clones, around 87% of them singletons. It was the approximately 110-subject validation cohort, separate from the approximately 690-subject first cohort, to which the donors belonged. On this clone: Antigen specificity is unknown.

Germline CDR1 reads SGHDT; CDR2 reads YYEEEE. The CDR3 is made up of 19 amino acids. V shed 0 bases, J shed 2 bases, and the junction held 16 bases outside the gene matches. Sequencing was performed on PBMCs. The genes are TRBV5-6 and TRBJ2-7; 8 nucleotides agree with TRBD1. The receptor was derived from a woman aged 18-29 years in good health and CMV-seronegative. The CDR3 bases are TGTGCCAGCAGCTTGGTGAGCAGGGGGCGCGGGTATTGGACCTACGAGCAGTACTTC. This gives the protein CASSLVSRGRGYWTYEQYF.